This TCR beta chain was sequenced during a study of cytomegalovirus exposure and HLA in healthy donors. In the study overall: Genotyping of about 400 donors showed that 80% to 90% belonged to the Caucasian-associated ancestry cluster.

As regards this clone: The antigen remains unidentified.

V lost 2 bases, J lost 3 bases, and 3 bases stayed unmatched. The CDR3 totals 15 residues. Germline V gives CDR1 MNHEY, CDR2 SMNVEV (reference sequence). A multiplex PCR was run with 60 Vbeta primers and 13 Jbeta primers. Profiled with immunoSEQ multiplex PCR; TCRdb holds only in-frame clones, not every one. The table lists over 65,000 clones, over 75% of them singletons. General study results and limits: Association of 15,000 to 20,000 TCR beta sequences with HLA alleles was found at 0.05 false discovery rate in a later analysis. Clonal expansion was found to be greater in HLA-associated TCR beta chains than in equally common others in a later analysis.

V usage is TRBV27 and J usage is TRBJ2-2, with 7 bases that match TRBD1. Sequenced sample: PBMCs. The receptor was isolated from a man aged 40-49 years in good health and CMV-seronegative. The CDR3 loop is CASSLGGQYTGELFF. The CDR3 region has the DNA TGTGCCAGCAGTTTAGGGGGACAGTACACCGGGGAGCTGTTTTTT.